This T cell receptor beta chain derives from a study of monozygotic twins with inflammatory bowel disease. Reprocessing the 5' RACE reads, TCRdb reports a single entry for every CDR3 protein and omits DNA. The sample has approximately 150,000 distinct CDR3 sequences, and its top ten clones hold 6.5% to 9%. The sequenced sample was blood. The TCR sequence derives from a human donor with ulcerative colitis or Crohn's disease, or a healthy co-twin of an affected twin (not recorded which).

CDR3 sequence reads: CASSPSRFADYGYTF. The chain links TRBV11-2 to TRBJ1-2. Germline V CDR1 and CDR2: SGHAT, FQNNGV. The CDR3 is 15 residues long.